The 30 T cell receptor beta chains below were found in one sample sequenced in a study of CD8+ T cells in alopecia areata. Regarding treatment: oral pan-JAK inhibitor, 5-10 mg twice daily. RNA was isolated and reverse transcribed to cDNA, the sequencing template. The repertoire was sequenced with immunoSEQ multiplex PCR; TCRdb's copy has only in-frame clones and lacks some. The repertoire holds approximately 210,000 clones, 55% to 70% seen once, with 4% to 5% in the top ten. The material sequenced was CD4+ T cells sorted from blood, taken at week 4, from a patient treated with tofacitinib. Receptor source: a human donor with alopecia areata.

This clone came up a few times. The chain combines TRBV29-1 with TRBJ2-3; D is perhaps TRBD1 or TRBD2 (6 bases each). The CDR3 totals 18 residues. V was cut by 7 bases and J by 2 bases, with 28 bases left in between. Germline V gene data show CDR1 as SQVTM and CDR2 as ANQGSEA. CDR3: CSARGGRPRGKDTDTQYF. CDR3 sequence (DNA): TGCAGCGCAAGAGGGGGAAGGCCCCGGGGGAAGGACACAGATACGCAGTATTTT.

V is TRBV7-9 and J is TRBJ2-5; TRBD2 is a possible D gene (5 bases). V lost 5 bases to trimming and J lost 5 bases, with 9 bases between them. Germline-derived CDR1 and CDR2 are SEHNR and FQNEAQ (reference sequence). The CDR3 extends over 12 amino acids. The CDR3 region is CASSPRGETQYF. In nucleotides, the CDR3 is TGTGCCAGCAGCCCCCGGGGTGAGACCCAGTACTTC.

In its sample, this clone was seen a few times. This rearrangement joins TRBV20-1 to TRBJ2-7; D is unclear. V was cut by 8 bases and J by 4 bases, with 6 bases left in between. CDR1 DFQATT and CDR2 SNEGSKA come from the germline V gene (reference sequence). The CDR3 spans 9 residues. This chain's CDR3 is CSPYYEQYF. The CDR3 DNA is TGCAGTCCCTATTACGAGCAGTACTTC.

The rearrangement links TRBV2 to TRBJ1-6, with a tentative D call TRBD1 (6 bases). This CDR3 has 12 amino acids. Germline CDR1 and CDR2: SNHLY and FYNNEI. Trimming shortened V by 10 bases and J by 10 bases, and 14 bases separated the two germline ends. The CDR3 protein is CATATGRSPLHF. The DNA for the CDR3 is TGTGCCACCGCAACAGGGCGGTCACCCCTCCACTTT.

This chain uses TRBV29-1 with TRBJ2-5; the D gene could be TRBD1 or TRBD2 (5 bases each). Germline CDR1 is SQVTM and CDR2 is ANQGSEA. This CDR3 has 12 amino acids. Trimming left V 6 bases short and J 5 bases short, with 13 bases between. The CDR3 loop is CSVGPWGETQYF. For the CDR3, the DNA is TGCAGCGTCGGACCCTGGGGGGAGACCCAGTACTTC. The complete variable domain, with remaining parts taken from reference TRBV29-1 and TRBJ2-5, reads SAVISQKPSRDICQRGTSLTIQCQVDSQVTMMFWYRQQPGQSLTLIATANQGSEATYESGFVIDKFPISRPNLTFSTLTVSNMSPEDSSIYLCSVGPWGETQYFGPGTRLLVL.

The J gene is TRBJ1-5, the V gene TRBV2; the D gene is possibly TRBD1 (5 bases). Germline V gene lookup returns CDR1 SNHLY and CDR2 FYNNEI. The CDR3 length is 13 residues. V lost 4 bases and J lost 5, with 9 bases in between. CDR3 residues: CASSVTGDQPQHF. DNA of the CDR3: TGTGCCAGCAGTGTTACAGGAGATCAGCCCCAGCATTTT.

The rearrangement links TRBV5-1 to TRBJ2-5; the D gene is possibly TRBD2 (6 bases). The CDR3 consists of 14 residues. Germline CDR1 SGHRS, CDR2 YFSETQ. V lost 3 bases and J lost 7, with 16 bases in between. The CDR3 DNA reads TGCGCCAGCAGCTCGACCGCGGTGGAGGGGACCCAGTACTTC. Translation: CASSSTAVEGTQYF.

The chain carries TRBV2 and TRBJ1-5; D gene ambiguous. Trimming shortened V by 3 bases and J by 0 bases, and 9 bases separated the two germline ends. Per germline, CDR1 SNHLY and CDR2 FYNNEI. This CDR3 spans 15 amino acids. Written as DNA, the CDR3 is TGTGCCAGCAGTGAGGTCAGCTATAGCAATCAGCCCCAGCATTTT. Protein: CASSEVSYSNQPQHF.

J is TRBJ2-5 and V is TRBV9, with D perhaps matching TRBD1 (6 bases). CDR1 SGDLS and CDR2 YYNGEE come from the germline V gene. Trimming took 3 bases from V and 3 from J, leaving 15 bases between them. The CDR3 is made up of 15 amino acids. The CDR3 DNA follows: TGTGCCAGCAGCGCTTATCAGGGGCGGGAAGAGACCCAGTACTTC. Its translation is CASSAYQGREETQYF. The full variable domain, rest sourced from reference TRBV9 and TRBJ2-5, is DSGVTQTPKHLITATGQRVTLRCSPRSGDLSVYWYQQSLDQGLQFLIQYYNGEERAKGNILERFSAQQFPDLHSELNLSSLELGDSALYFCASSAYQGREETQYFGPGTRLLVL.

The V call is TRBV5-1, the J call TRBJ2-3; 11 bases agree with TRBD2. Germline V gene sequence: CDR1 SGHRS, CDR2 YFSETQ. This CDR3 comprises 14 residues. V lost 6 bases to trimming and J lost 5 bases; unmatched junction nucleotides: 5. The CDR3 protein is CASTKLAGEDTQYF. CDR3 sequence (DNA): TGCGCCAGCACGAAACTAGCGGGGGAAGATACGCAGTATTTT.

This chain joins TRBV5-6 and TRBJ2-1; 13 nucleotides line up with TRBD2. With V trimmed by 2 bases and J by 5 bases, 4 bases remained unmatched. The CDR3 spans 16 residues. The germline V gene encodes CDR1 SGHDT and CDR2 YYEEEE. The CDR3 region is CASSLLGLAGHNEQFF. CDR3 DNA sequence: TGTGCCAGCAGCTTACTGGGACTAGCGGGGCACAATGAGCAGTTCTTC.

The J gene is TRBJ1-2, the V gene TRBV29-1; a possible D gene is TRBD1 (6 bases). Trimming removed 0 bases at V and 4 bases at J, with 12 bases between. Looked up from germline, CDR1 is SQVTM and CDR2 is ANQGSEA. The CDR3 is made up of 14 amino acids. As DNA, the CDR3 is TGCAGCGTTGAAGATGGGGACACAGCCTATGGCTACACCTTC. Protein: CSVEDGDTAYGYTF.

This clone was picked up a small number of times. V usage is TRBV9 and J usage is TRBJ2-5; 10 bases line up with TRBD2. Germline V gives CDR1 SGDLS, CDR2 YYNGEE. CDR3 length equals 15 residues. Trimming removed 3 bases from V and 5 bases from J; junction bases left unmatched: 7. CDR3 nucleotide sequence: TGTGCCAGCAGCGATTTAGCGGGGGGCCGGGAGACCCAGTACTTC. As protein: CASSDLAGGRETQYF. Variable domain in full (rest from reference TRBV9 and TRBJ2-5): DSGVTQTPKHLITATGQRVTLRCSPRSGDLSVYWYQQSLDQGLQFLIQYYNGEERAKGNILERFSAQQFPDLHSELNLSSLELGDSALYFCASSDLAGGRETQYFGPGTRLLVL.

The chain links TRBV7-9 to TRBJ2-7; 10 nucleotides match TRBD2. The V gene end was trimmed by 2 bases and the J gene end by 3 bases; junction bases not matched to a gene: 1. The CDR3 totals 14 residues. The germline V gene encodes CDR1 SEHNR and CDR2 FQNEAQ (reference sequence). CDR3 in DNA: TGTGCCAGCAGCTTAACTAGCGGGAACTACGAGCAGTACTTC. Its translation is CASSLTSGNYEQYF. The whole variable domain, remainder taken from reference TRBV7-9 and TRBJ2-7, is DTGVSQNPRHKITKRGQNVTFRCDPISEHNRLYWYRQTLGQGPEFLTYFQNEAQLEKSRLLSDRFSAERPKGSFSTLEIQRTEQGDSAMYLCASSLTSGNYEQYFGPGTRLTVT.

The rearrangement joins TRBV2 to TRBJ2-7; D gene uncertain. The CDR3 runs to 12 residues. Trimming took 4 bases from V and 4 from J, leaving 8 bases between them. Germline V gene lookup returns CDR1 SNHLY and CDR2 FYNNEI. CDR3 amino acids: CASSVEQYEQYF. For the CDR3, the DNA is TGTGCCAGCAGTGTGGAACAGTACGAGCAGTACTTC.

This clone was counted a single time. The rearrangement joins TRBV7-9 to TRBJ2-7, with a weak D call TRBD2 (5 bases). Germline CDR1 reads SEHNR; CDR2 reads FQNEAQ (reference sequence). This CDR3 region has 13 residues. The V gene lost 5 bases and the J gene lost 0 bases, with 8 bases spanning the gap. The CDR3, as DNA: TGTGCCAGCAGCGCGACTAACTCCTACGAGCAGTACTTC. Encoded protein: CASSATNSYEQYF. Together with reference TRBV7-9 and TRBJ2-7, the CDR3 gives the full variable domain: DTGVSQNPRHKITKRGQNVTFRCDPISEHNRLYWYRQTLGQGPEFLTYFQNEAQLEKSRLLSDRFSAERPKGSFSTLEIQRTEQGDSAMYLCASSATNSYEQYFGPGTRLTVT.

CDR3: CSAGRGNYEQYF. The CDR3 region has the DNA TGCAGCGCAGGCCGGGGAAACTACGAGCAGTACTTC. This chain connects TRBV29-1 to TRBJ2-7, with D perhaps TRBD2 (5 bases). V gave up 7 bases and J gave up 3 bases, with 13 bases separating them. This CDR3 is 12 amino acids long. Germline CDR1 reads SQVTM; CDR2 reads ANQGSEA.

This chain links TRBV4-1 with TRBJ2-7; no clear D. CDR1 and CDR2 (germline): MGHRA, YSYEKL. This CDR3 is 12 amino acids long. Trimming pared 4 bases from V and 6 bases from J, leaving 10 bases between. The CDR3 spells CASSPAVGEQYF. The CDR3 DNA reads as TGCGCCAGCAGCCCGGCGGTGGGCGAGCAGTACTTC.

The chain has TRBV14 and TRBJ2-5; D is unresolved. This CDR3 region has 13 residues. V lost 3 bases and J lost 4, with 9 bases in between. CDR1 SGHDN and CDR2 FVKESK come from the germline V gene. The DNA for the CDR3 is TGTGCCAGCAGCCACTTTATCGGAGAGACCCAGTACTTC. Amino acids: CASSHFIGETQYF.

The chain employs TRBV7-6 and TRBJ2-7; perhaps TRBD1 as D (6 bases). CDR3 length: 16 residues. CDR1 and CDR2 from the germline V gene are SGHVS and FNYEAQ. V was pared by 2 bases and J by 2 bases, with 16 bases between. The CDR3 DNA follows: TGTGCCAGCAGCTTATTAGTGGCAGGGGAAACCTACGAGCAGTACTTC. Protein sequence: CASSLLVAGETYEQYF.

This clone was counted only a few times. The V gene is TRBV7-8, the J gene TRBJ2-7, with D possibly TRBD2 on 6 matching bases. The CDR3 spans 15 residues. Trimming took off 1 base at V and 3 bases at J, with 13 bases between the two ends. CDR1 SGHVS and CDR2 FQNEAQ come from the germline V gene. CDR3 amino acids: CASSLVGLTGYEQYF. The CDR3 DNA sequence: TGTGCCAGCAGCTTAGTGGGACTGACTGGCTACGAGCAGTACTTC. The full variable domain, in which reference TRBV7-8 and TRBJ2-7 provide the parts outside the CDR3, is GAGVSQSPRYKVAKRGQDVALRCDPISGHVSLFWYQQALGQGPEFLTYFQNEAQLDKSGLPSDRFFAERPEGSVSTLKIQRTQQEDSAVYLCASSLVGLTGYEQYFGPGTRLTVT.

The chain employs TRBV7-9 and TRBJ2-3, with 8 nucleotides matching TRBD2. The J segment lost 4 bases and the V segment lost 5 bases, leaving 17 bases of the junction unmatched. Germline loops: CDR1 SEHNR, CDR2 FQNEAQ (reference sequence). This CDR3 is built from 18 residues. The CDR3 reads CASSPEAGAILGPDTQYF. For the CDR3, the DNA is TGTGCCAGCAGCCCAGAAGCGGGGGCGATCCTCGGCCCAGATACGCAGTATTTT.

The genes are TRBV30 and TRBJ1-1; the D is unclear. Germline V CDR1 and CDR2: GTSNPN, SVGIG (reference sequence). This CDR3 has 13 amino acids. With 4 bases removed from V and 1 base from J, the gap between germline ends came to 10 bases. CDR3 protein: CAWTGLGNTEAFF. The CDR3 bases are TGTGCCTGGACAGGTTTAGGGAACACTGAAGCTTTCTTT.

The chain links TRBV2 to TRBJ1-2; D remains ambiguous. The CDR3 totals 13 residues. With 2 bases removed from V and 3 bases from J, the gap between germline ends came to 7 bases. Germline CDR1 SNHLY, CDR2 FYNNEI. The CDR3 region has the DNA TGTGCCAGCAGTGAACTAGAGGACTATGGCTACACCTTC. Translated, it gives CASSELEDYGYTF.

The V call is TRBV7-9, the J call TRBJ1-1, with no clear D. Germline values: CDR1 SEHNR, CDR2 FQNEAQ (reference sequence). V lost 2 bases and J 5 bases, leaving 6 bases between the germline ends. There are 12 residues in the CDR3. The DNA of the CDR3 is TGTGCCAGCAGCTTATTGACGACTGAAGCTTTCTTT. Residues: CASSLLTTEAFF.

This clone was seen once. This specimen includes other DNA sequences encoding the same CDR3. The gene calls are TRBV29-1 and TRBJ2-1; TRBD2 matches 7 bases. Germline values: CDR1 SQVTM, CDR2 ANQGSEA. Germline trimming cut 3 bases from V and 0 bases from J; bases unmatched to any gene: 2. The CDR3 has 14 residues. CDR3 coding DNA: TGCAGCGTTGAGGGGGGGAGCTCCTACAATGAGCAGTTCTTC. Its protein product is CSVEGGSSYNEQFF.

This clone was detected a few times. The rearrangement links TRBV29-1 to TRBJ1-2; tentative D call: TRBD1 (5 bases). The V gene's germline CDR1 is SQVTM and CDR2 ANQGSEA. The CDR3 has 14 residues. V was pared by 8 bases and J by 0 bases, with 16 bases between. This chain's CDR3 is CSSRWQGPNYGYTF. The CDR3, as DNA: TGCAGCTCAAGGTGGCAGGGACCTAACTATGGCTACACCTTC.

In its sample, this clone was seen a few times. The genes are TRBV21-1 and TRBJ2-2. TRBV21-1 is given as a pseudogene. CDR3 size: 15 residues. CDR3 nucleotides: TGTGCCAGCAGCAACGGGGGCTTGGTCACCGGGGAGCTGTTTTTT. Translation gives CASSNGGLVTGELFF.

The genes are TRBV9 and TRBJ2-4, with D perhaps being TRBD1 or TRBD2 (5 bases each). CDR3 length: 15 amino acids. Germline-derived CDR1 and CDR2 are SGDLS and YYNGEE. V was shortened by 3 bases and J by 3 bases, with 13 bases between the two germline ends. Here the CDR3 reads CASSAHGDHKNIQYF. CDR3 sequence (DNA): TGTGCCAGCAGCGCCCATGGGGACCACAAAAACATTCAGTACTTC.

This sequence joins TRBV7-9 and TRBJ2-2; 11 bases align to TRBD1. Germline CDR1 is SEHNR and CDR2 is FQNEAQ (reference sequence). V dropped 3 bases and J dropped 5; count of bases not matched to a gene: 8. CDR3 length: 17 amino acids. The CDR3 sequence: CASSFTPGTGGTGELFF. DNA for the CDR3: TGTGCCAGCAGCTTCACACCCGGGACAGGGGGTACCGGGGAGCTGTTTTTT.